This TCR beta chain stems from a study of blood T cells in healthy people across ages. Study as a whole: The template switching approach captured approximately one barcoded beta molecule for every two T cells. Whole-study results and caveats: One million T cells yielded diversity estimates that were considered underestimates. Long-lived donors had more naive CD4+ cells and higher diversity than aged donors.

This CDR3 has 19 amino acids. Trimming left V 4 bases short and J 1 base short, with 23 bases between. The germline V gene has CDR1 MNHEY and CDR2 SVGAGI. Primed by a sample-barcoded 5' primer and a J-beta primer mix, a second PCR proceeded for 7 to 11 cycles. Samples each returned at least 2.5 million CDR3-containing paired-end reads. One entry per CDR3 protein, called by TCRdb with MiXCR from the 5' RACE reads. The repertoire holds approximately 680,000 distinct CDR3 sequences, approximately 31% seen once, with 15% to 17% in the top ten. This clonotype turned up a few times. Antigen: not known. The sequenced material came from blood. This clonotype was obtained from an elderly woman in good health. The chain combines TRBV6-5 with TRBJ1-5; D is unclear. CDR3 bases: TGTGCCAGCAGTTCCACCGACGATGCGAAAGAGTGGAGCAATCAGCCCCAGCATTTT. The encoded protein is CASSSTDDAKEWSNQPQHF.